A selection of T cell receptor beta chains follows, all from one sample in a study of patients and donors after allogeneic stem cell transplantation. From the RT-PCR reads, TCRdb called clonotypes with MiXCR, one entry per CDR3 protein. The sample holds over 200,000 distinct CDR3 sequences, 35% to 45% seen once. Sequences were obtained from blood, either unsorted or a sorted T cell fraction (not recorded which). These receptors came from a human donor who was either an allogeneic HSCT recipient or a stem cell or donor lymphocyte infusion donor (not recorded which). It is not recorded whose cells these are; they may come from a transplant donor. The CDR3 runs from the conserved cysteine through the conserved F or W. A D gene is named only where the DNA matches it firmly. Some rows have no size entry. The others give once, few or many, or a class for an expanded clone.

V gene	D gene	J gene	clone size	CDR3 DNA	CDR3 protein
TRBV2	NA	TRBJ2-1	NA	TGTGCCAGCAGTGAAGTCAGGGGTACGAATGAGCAGTTCTTC	CASSEVRGTNEQFF
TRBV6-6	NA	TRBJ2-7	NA	TGTGCCAGCAGAAAAGACAGTTATAGCTCCTACGAGCAGTACTTC	CASRKDSYSSYEQYF
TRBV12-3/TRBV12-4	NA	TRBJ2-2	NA	TGTGCCAGCAGTTTCTACACGTACAACACCGGGGAGCTGTTTTTT	CASSFYTYNTGELFF
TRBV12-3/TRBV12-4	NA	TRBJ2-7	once	TGTGCCAGCAGTTTCGGAAGGCGCAGCCGATCCTACGAGCAGTACTTC	CASSFGRRSRSYEQYF
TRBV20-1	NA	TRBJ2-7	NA	TGCAGTGCCCCACCCCAAGGAAGTAGCGAGCAGTACTTC	CSAPPQGSSEQYF
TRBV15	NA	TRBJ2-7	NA	TGTGCCACCAGCAGACCAAACTACGAGCAGTACTTC	CATSRPNYEQYF
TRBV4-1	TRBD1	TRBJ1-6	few	TGCGCCAGCAGCGACACAAGAGGACAGGGTTCACCCCTCCACTTT	CASSDTRGQGSPLHF
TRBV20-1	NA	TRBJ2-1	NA	TGCAGTGCTAGAGATGTATCGCCCGGGAATGAGCAGTTCTTC	CSARDVSPGNEQFF
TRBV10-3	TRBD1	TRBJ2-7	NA	TGTGCCATCAGTGAGACTCCGGGACAGGGCGGCGAGCAGTACTTC	CAISETPGQGGEQYF
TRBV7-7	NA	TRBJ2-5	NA	TGTGCCAGCAGCTTAAGCCGGGATAGGGTCGAGACCCAGTACTTC	CASSLSRDRVETQYF
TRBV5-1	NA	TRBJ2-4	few	TGCGCCAGCAGCTTGGACCAGGGTGAGAGCATTCAGTACTTC	CASSLDQGESIQYF
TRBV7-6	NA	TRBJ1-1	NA	TGTGCCAGCAGGCTGGGGCTTGAAACTGAAGCTTTCTTT	CASRLGLETEAFF
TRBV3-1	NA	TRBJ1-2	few	TGTGCCAGCAGCCAAGATCTTCTCGGAGAGGATGGCTACACCTTC	CASSQDLLGEDGYTF
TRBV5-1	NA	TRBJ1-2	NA	TGCGCCAGCAGCTCGTCAGCTAACTATGGCTACACCTTC	CASSSSANYGYTF
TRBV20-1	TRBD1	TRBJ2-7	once	TGCAGTGCTAGTCGACAGGGCCCCTACGAGCAGTACTTC	CSASRQGPYEQYF
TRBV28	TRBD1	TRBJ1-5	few	TGTGCCAGCAGTTCGACAGGGCCCCCGGGTAGGCAGCCCCAGCATTTT	CASSSTGPPGRQPQHF